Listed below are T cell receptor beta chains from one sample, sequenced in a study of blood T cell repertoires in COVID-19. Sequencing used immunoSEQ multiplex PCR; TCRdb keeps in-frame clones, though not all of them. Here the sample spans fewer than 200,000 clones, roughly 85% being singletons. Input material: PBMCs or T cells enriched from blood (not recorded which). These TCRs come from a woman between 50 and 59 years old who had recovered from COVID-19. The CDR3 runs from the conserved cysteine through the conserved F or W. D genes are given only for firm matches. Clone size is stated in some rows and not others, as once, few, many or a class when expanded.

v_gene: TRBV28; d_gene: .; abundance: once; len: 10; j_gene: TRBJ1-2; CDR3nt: TGTGCCAGCCAGGGTAATGGCTACACCTTC; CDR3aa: CASQGNGYTF
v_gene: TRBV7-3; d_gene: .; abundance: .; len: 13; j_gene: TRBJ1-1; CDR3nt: TGTGCCAGCAGCACTCAGGGTAGCACTGAAGCTTTCTTT; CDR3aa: CASSTQGSTEAFF
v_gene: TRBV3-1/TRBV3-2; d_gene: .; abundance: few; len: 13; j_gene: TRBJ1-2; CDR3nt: TGTGCCAGCAGCCGCCCAGGGAAGTATGGCTACACCTTC; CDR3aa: CASSRPGKYGYTF
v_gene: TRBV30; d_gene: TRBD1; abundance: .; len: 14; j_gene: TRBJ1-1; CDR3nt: TGTGCCTGGAGTCTACAGGGGAGTGTGCGTCGAGCTTTCTTT; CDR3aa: CAWSLQGSVRRAFF
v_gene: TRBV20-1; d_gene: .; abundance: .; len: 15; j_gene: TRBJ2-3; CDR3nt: TGCAGTGCTAGTAGGGCGGGAACTAGCACAGATACGCAGTATTTT; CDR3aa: CSASRAGTSTDTQYF
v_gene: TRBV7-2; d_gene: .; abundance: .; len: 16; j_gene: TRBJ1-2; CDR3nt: TGTGCCAGCAGCTTTCCCGGGACTCTCGCTAACTATGGCTACACCTTC; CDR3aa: CASSFPGTLANYGYTF
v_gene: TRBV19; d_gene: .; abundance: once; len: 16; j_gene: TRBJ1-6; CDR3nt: TGTGCCAGTAGACAGGATTTGAGCTCCTATAATTCACCCCTCCACTTT; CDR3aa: CASRQDLSSYNSPLHF
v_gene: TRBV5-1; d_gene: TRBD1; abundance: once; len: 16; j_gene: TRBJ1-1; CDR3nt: TGCGCCAGCAGCTTGGAGGTGGCCAGGGGGCGGGCTGAAGCTTTCTTT; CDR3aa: CASSLEVARGRAEAFF
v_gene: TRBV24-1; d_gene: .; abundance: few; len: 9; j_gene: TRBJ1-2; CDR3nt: TGTGCCACCAGCGGTGGGGGGGCTTTC; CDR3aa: CATSGGGAF
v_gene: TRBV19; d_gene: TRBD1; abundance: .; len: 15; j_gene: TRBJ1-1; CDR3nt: TGTGCCAGTAGGGGACGACAGGGGGCATGGACTGAAGCTTTCTTT; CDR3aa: CASRGRQGAWTEAFF
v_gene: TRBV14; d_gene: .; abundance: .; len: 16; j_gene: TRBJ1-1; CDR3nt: TGTGCCAGCAGCCTCCCCGGCAAGGGGCTGAACACTGAAGCTTTCTTT; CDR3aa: CASSLPGKGLNTEAFF
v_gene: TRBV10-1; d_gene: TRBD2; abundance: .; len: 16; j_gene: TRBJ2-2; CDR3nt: TGCGCCAGCAGTCCGACCGGGACTAGCGTCACCGGGGAGCTGTTTTTT; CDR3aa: CASSPTGTSVTGELFF
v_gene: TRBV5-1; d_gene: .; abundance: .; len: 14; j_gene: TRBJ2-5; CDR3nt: TGCGCCAGCAGCTTGGGTCCCGGAGGGGAGACCCAGTACTTC; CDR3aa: CASSLGPGGETQYF
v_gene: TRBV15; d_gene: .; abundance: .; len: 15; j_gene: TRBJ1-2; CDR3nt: TGTGCCACCAGCAACCCCTCGGGAGGGGCGGAGGGCTACACCTTC; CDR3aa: CATSNPSGGAEGYTF
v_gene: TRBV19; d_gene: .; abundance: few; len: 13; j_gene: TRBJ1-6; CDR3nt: TGTGCCAGTAGTCCCCCAGGCAATTCACCCCTCCACTTT; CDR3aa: CASSPPGNSPLHF
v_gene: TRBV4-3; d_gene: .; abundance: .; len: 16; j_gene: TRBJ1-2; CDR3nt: TGCGCCAGCAGCCAAGATGTTGGCATCCCCAACTATGGCTACACCTTC; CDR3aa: CASSQDVGIPNYGYTF
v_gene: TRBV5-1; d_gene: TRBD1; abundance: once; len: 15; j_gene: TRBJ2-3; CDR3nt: TGCGCCAGCAGCTTGGACAGGGGGACCACAGATACGCAGTATTTT; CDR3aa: CASSLDRGTTDTQYF
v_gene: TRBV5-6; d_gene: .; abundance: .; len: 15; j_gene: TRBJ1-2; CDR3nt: TGTGCCAGCAGCTTGGCCGGGAACGTTAACTATGGCTACACCTTC; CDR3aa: CASSLAGNVNYGYTF
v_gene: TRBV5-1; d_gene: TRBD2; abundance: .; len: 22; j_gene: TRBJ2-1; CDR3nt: TGCGCCAGCAGCGTATCCTTGAGGGTCCTAGCGGGGAGCTATTTGATTTACAATGAGCAGTTCTTC; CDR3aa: CASSVSLRVLAGSYLIYNEQFF
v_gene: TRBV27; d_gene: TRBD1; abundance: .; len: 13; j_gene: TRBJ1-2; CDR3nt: TGTGCCAGCAGTAGGACAGGCCCTTATGGCTACACCTTC; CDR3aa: CASSRTGPYGYTF
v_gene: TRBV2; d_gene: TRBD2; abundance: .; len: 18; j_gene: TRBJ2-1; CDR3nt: TGTGCCAGCAAGACATACGGGGTAGCGGGTGACACCTACAATGAGCAGTTCTTC; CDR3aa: CASKTYGVAGDTYNEQFF
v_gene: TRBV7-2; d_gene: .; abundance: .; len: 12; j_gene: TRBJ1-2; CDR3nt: TGTGCCTGCAGAGGGGTATTTCATGGCTACACCTTC; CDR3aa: CACRGVFHGYTF
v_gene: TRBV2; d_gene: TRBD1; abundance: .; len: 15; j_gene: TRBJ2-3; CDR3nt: TGTGCCAGCAGCAGGACAGGGGATGGCACAGATACGCAGTATTTT; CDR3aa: CASSRTGDGTDTQYF
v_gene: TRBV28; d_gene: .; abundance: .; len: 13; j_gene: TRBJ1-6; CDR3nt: TGTGCCAGCAGCTCCGGACTTAATTCACCCCTCCACTTT; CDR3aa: CASSSGLNSPLHF
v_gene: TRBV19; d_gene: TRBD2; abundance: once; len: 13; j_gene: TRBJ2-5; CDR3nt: TGTGCCAGTAGGAGCGGGAGTGAAGAGACCCAGTACTTC; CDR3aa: CASRSGSEETQYF